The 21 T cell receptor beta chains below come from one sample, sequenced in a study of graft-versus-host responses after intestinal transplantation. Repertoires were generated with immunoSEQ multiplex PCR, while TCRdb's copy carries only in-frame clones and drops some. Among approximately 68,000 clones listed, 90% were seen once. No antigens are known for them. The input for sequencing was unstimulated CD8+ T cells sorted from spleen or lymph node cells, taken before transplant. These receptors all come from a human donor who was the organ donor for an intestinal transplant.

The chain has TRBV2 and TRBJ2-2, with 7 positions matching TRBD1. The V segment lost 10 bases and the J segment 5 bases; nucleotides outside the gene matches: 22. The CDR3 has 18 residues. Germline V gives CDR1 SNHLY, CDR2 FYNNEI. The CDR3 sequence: CAILRTPKDREGTGELFF. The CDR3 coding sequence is TGTGCCATCCTTCGCACGCCAAAAGACAGGGAAGGGACCGGGGAGCTGTTTTTT.

The CDR3 protein is CASSGTRGLSNQPQHF. The CDR3 DNA reads as TGTGCCAGTAGTGGGACCAGGGGGCTAAGCAATCAGCCCCAGCATTTT. The chain carries TRBV19 and TRBJ1-5; 8 nucleotides align to TRBD1. V lost 5 bases and J lost 1; bases outside the gene matches: 7. Germline values: CDR1 LNHDA, CDR2 SQIVND (reference sequence). This CDR3 comprises 16 residues.

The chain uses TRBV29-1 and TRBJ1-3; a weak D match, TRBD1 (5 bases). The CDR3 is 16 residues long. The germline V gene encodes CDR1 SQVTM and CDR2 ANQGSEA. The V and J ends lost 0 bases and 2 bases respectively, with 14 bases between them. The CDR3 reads CSVEDQRGIPGNTIYF. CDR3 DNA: TGCAGCGTTGAAGATCAGCGGGGGATACCTGGAAACACCATATATTTT.

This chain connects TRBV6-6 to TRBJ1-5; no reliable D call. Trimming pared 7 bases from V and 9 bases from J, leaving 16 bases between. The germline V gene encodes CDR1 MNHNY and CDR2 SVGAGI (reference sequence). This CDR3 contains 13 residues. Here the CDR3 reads CASKSQVHWPQHF. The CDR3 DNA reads TGTGCCAGCAAGAGCCAGGTCCATTGGCCCCAGCATTTT.

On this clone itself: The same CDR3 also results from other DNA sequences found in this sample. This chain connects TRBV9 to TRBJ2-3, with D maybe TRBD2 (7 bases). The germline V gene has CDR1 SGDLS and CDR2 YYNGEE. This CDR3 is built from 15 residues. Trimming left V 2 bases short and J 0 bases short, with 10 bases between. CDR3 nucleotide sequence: TGTGCCAGCAGCGTTGGGGGGGGCAGCACAGATACGCAGTATTTT. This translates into CASSVGGGSTDTQYF.

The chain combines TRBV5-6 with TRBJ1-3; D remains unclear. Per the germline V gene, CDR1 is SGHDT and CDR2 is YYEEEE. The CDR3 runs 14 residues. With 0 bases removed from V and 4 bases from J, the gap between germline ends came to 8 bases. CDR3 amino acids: CASSLDPAGNTIYF. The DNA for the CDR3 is TGTGCCAGCAGCTTGGACCCCGCGGGAAACACCATATATTTT. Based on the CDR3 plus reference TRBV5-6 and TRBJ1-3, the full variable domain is DAGVTQSPTHLIKTRGQQVTLRCSPKSGHDTVSWYQQALGQGPQFIFQYYEEEERQRGNFPDRFSGHQFPNYSSELNVNALLLGDSALYLCASSLDPAGNTIYFGEGSWLTVV.

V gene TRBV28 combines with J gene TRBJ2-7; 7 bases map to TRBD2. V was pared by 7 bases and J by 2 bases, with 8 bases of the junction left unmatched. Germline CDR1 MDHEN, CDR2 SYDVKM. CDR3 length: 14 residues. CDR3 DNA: TGTGCCAGCACGGGACGGGGGGTTGCCTACGAGCAGTACGTC. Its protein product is CASTGRGVAYEQYV.

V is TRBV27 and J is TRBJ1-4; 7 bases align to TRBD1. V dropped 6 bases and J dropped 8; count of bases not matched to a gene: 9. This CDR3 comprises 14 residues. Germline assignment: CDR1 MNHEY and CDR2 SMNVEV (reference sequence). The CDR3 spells CASRPGQESEKLFF. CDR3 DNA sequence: TGTGCCAGCAGGCCAGGACAGGAATCAGAAAAACTGTTTTTT.

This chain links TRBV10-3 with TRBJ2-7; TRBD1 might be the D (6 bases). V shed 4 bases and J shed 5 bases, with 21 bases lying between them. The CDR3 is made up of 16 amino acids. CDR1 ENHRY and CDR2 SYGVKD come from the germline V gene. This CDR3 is CAISGGPSGAWDEQYV. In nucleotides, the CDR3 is TGTGCCATCAGTGGGGGTCCTTCAGGGGCCTGGGACGAGCAGTACGTC.

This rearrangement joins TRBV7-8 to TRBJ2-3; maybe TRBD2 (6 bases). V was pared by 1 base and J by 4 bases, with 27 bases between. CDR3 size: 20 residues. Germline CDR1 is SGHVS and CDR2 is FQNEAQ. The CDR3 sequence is CASSLDGAGRRRRKADTQYF. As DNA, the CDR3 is TGTGCCAGCAGCTTAGACGGGGCGGGAAGGCGCCGCCGAAAGGCAGATACGCAGTATTTT.

In nucleotides, the CDR3 is TGTGCCAGCTCACCATACCTAGCGGTCACAGATACGCAGTATTTT. This encodes CASSPYLAVTDTQYF. This sequence joins TRBV18 and TRBJ2-3; 7 bases line up with TRBD2. The J segment lost 2 bases and the V segment lost 2 bases, leaving 4 bases of the junction unmatched. Germline CDR1 and CDR2: KGHSH and LQKENI. There are 15 residues in the CDR3.

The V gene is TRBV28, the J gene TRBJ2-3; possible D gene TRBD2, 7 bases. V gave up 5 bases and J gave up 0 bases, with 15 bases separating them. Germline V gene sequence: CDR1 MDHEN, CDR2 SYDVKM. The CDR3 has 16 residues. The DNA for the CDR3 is TGTGCCAGCAGTCGCCCCGGGGGGCAAAGCACAGATACGCAGTATTTT. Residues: CASSRPGGQSTDTQYF.

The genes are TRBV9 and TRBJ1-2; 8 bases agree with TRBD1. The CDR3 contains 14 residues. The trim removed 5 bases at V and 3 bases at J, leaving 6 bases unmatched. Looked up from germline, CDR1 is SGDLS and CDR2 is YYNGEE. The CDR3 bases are TGTGCCAGCAGAGGAACGACAGGGGACTATGGCTACACCTTC. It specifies CASRGTTGDYGYTF. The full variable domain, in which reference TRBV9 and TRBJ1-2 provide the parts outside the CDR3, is DSGVTQTPKHLITATGQRVTLRCSPRSGDLSVYWYQQSLDQGLQFLIQYYNGEERAKGNILERFSAQQFPDLHSELNLSSLELGDSALYFCASRGTTGDYGYTFGSGTRLTVV.

The CDR3 sequence is CASSLAGGAYNEQFF. The DNA of the CDR3 is TGTGCCAGCAGCTTGGCCGGGGGAGCCTACAATGAGCAGTTCTTC. The rearrangement uses TRBV5-4 and TRBJ2-1, with D maybe TRBD2 (6 bases). The ends were cut back, 0 bases at V and 2 bases at J, with 9 bases in the middle. The CDR3 runs to 15 residues. The V gene's germline CDR1 is SGHNT and CDR2 YYREEE (reference sequence).

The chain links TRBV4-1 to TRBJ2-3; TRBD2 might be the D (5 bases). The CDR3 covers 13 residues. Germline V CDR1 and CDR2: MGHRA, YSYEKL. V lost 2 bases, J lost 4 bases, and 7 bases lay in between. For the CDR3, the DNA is TGCGCCAGCAGCCAACAGGAGGCAGATACGCAGTATTTT. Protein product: CASSQQEADTQYF.

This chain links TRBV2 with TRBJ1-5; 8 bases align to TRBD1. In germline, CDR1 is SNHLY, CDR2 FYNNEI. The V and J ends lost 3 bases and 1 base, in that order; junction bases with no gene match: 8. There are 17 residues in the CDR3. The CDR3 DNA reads TGTGCCAGCAGTGATCCTGTGACAGGGGCCAGCAATCAGCCCCAGCATTTT. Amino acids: CASSDPVTGASNQPQHF.

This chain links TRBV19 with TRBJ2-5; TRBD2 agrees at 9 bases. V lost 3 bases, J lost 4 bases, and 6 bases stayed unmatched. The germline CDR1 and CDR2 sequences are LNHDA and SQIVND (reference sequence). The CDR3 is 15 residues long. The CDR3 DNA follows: TGTGCCAGTAGTATCGTCAGCGGGGGGCTAGAGACCCAGTACTTC. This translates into CASSIVSGGLETQYF.

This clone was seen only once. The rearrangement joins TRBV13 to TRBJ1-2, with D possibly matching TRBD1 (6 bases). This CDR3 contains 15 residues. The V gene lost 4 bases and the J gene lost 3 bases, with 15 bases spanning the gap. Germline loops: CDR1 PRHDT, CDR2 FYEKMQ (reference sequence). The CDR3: CASSSGDTEHYGYTF. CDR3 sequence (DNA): TGTGCCAGCAGCTCCGGGGACACAGAACACTATGGCTACACCTTC.

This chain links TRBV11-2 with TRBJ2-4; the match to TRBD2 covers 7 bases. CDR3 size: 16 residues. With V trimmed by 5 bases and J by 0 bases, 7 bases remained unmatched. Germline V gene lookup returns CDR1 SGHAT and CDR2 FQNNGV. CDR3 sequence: CASSPGGSLAKNIQYF. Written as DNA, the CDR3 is TGTGCCAGCAGCCCCGGGGGGAGCTTAGCCAAAAACATTCAGTACTTC.

The CDR3 reads CASSSGGTEAFF. In DNA, the CDR3 is TGTGCCAGCAGTTCGGGTGGGACTGAAGCTTTCTTT. The rearrangement joins TRBV6-6 to TRBJ1-1; D is unclear. The CDR3 is 12 amino acids. Germline CDR1 reads MNHNY; CDR2 reads SVGAGI (reference sequence). V lost 4 bases and J 5 bases, leaving 8 bases between the germline ends.

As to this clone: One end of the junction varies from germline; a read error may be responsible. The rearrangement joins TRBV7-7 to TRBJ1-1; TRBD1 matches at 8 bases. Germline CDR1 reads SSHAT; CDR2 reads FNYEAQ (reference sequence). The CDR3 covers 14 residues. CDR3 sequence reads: CASSTDRGKTEAFF. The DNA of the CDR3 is TGTGCTAGCAGCACCGACAGGGGAAAGACTGAAGCTTTCTTT.